Listed below are T cell receptor beta chains from one sample, sequenced in a study of Ad26.COV2.S vaccination and SARS-CoV-2 variants. The protocol was immunoSEQ multiplex PCR, while the TCRdb copy is restricted to in-frame clones and leaves out a portion. The sample records more than 250,000 clones, about 89% being singletons. The sample was peripheral blood, taken in a trial of Ad26.COV2.S vaccine versus placebo. Receptors originate from a person aged 18-65 years who received the Ad26.COV2.S COVID-19 vaccine or a placebo. CDR3s include the opening cysteine and the closing phenylalanine or tryptophan. The D gene is left open where the match is weak. Clone size is not always given. Where it is, it says once, few, many or a class for expanded clones.

clone size: .; J gene: TRBJ1-1; D gene: .; V gene: TRBV11-2; CDR3 protein: CASSLSQGMTEAFF; CDR3 DNA: TGTGCCAGCAGCTTATCGCAGGGTATGACTGAAGCTTTCTTT
clone size: .; J gene: TRBJ2-7; D gene: TRBD1; V gene: TRBV28; CDR3 protein: CASSGQAITYEQYF; CDR3 DNA: TGTGCCAGCAGCGGACAGGCGATAACCTACGAGCAGTACTTC
clone size: .; J gene: TRBJ1-2; D gene: .; V gene: TRBV10-3; CDR3 protein: CAIRADRGYTF; CDR3 DNA: TGTGCCATCAGGGCAGACAGGGGCTACACCTTC
clone size: .; J gene: TRBJ1-5; D gene: TRBD1; V gene: TRBV7-2; CDR3 protein: CASSSQGAGQPQHF; CDR3 DNA: TGTGCCAGCAGCAGTCAGGGGGCAGGGCAGCCCCAGCATTTT
clone size: .; J gene: TRBJ2-3; D gene: TRBD2; V gene: TRBV7-8; CDR3 protein: CASSLAGGTDTQYF; CDR3 DNA: TGTGCCAGCAGCTTAGCGGGAGGGACAGATACGCAGTATTTT
clone size: .; J gene: TRBJ1-3; D gene: .; V gene: TRBV9; CDR3 protein: CASSLMGSSGNTIYF; CDR3 DNA: TGTGCCAGCAGCTTAATGGGGAGCTCTGGAAACACCATATATTTT
clone size: few; J gene: TRBJ1-6; D gene: TRBD1; V gene: TRBV2; CDR3 protein: CASSSQGQGGNSPLHF; CDR3 DNA: TGTGCCAGCAGCTCCCAGGGACAGGGAGGAAATTCACCCCTCCACTTT
clone size: .; J gene: TRBJ1-5; D gene: TRBD1; V gene: TRBV11-2; CDR3 protein: CASSLDGTGGSNQPQHF; CDR3 DNA: TGTGCCAGCAGCTTAGATGGGACAGGGGGCAGCAATCAGCCCCAGCATTTT
clone size: once; J gene: TRBJ2-7; D gene: TRBD1; V gene: TRBV2; CDR3 protein: CASRARGSSYEQYF; CDR3 DNA: TGTGCCAGCAGGGCCAGGGGGAGCTCCTACGAGCAGTACTTC
clone size: .; J gene: TRBJ1-2; D gene: .; V gene: TRBV9; CDR3 protein: CASSVDAANPRGYTF; CDR3 DNA: TGTGCCAGCAGCGTAGACGCAGCCAATCCCCGCGGCTACACCTTC
clone size: .; J gene: TRBJ1-2; D gene: .; V gene: TRBV30; CDR3 protein: CAFGGRGWYYGYTF; CDR3 DNA: TGTGCCTTTGGGGGAAGGGGATGGTACTATGGCTACACCTTC
clone size: .; J gene: TRBJ1-5; D gene: .; V gene: TRBV7-2; CDR3 protein: CASSLWGGSNQPQHF; CDR3 DNA: TGTGCCAGCAGCTTATGGGGTGGGAGCAATCAGCCCCAGCATTTT
clone size: .; J gene: TRBJ2-5; D gene: TRBD2; V gene: TRBV18; CDR3 protein: CASSARPGGQETQYF; CDR3 DNA: TGTGCCAGCTCCGCGAGGCCCGGGGGGCAAGAGACCCAGTACTTC
clone size: .; J gene: TRBJ2-2; D gene: .; V gene: TRBV2; CDR3 protein: CASSEASLGELFF; CDR3 DNA: TGTGCCAGCAGTGAAGCGTCACTCGGGGAGCTGTTTTTT
clone size: .; J gene: TRBJ1-1; D gene: .; V gene: TRBV7-2; CDR3 protein: CASSFQMTATNTEAFF; CDR3 DNA: TGTGCCAGCAGCTTCCAGATGACCGCTACGAACACTGAAGCTTTCTTT
clone size: .; J gene: TRBJ1-6; D gene: .; V gene: TRBV19; CDR3 protein: CASSIRPRTYNSPLHF; CDR3 DNA: TGTGCCAGTAGTATTCGTCCCAGGACCTATAATTCACCCCTCCACTTT
clone size: once; J gene: TRBJ2-4; D gene: .; V gene: TRBV5-6; CDR3 protein: CASSWGGAKNIQYF; CDR3 DNA: TGTGCCAGCAGCTGGGGCGGAGCCAAAAACATTCAGTACTTC
clone size: .; J gene: TRBJ1-4; D gene: TRBD1; V gene: TRBV6-5; CDR3 protein: CASRGQVINEKLFF; CDR3 DNA: TGTGCCAGCAGGGGACAGGTGATAAATGAAAAACTGTTTTTT
clone size: .; J gene: TRBJ1-4; D gene: .; V gene: TRBV3-1/TRBV3-2; CDR3 protein: CASSQDRVEKLFF; CDR3 DNA: TGTGCCAGCAGCCAAGACAGGGTTGAAAAACTGTTTTTT
clone size: once; J gene: TRBJ2-3; D gene: TRBD2; V gene: TRBV5-4; CDR3 protein: CASSRGGLAGGGTDTQYF; CDR3 DNA: TGTGCCAGCAGCCGGGGGGGGCTAGCGGGAGGAGGGACAGATACGCAGTATTTT
clone size: .; J gene: TRBJ2-7; D gene: TRBD1; V gene: TRBV6-5; CDR3 protein: CASSYSSGQGFEQYF; CDR3 DNA: TGTGCCAGCAGTTACTCCTCCGGACAGGGGTTCGAGCAGTACTTC
clone size: .; J gene: TRBJ2-2; D gene: TRBD2; V gene: TRBV3-1/TRBV3-2; CDR3 protein: CASSQRGGTGELFF; CDR3 DNA: TGTGCCAGCAGCCAACGGGGGGGCACCGGGGAGCTGTTTTTT
clone size: .; J gene: TRBJ1-1; D gene: .; V gene: TRBV10-3; CDR3 protein: CAISGTSVGENTEAFF; CDR3 DNA: TGTGCCATCAGTGGTACCTCTGTAGGTGAGAACACTGAAGCTTTCTTT
clone size: .; J gene: TRBJ1-6; D gene: TRBD1; V gene: TRBV4-1; CDR3 protein: CASSRMGQDNSPLHF; CDR3 DNA: TGCGCCAGCAGCCGCATGGGACAGGACAATTCACCCCTCCACTTT
clone size: .; J gene: TRBJ1-6; D gene: .; V gene: TRBV19; CDR3 protein: CASSIRTDSPLHF; CDR3 DNA: TGTGCCAGTAGTATTCGGACCGACTCACCCCTCCACTTT
clone size: .; J gene: TRBJ1-1; D gene: .; V gene: TRBV10-3; CDR3 protein: CAISEVMNTEAFF; CDR3 DNA: TGTGCCATCAGCGAGGTTATGAACACTGAAGCTTTCTTT
clone size: .; J gene: TRBJ1-5; D gene: .; V gene: TRBV18; CDR3 protein: CASSPLSFAGTGRNQPQHF; CDR3 DNA: TGTGCCAGCTCACCTCTAAGTTTCGCGGGGACTGGTCGCAATCAGCCCCAGCATTTT
clone size: .; J gene: TRBJ1-1; D gene: .; V gene: TRBV18; CDR3 protein: CASSPPKSGDTEAFF; CDR3 DNA: TGTGCCAGCTCACCACCGAAATCGGGGGACACTGAAGCTTTCTTT
clone size: .; J gene: TRBJ2-7; D gene: .; V gene: TRBV5-1; CDR3 protein: CASSLGGEQYF; CDR3 DNA: TGCGCCAGCAGCCTCGGTGGAGAGCAGTACTTC
clone size: .; J gene: TRBJ2-1; D gene: TRBD2; V gene: TRBV6-5; CDR3 protein: CASREHSGGGNEQFF; CDR3 DNA: TGTGCCAGCAGAGAGCATAGCGGGGGGGGGAATGAGCAGTTCTTC
clone size: .; J gene: TRBJ2-1; D gene: .; V gene: TRBV10-3; CDR3 protein: CAMGYLGNEQFF; CDR3 DNA: TGTGCCATGGGCTACCTGGGTAATGAGCAGTTCTTC
clone size: .; J gene: TRBJ1-4; D gene: .; V gene: TRBV27; CDR3 protein: CASSTHGVYEKLFF; CDR3 DNA: TGTGCCAGCAGTACCCATGGAGTTTATGAAAAACTGTTTTTT
clone size: .; J gene: TRBJ2-1; D gene: .; V gene: TRBV15; CDR3 protein: CATSSERVRDEQFF; CDR3 DNA: TGTGCCACCAGCAGCGAGCGGGTTAGAGATGAGCAGTTCTTC
clone size: .; J gene: TRBJ2-5; D gene: .; V gene: TRBV20-1; CDR3 protein: CSAGQETQYF; CDR3 DNA: TGCAGTGCTGGGCAAGAGACCCAGTACTTC
clone size: .; J gene: TRBJ1-1; D gene: .; V gene: TRBV6-5; CDR3 protein: CASSRVDRNTEAFF; CDR3 DNA: TGTGCCAGCAGCCGCGTGGACAGGAACACTGAAGCTTTCTTT
clone size: .; J gene: TRBJ2-7; D gene: .; V gene: TRBV2; CDR3 protein: CASRDWGGSTYEQYF; CDR3 DNA: TGTGCCAGCAGGGATTGGGGGGGCTCAACCTACGAGCAGTACTTC
clone size: .; J gene: TRBJ2-1; D gene: .; V gene: TRBV5-4; CDR3 protein: CASSSGQGTYNEQFF; CDR3 DNA: TGTGCCAGCAGCTCGGGGCAGGGAACATACAATGAGCAGTTCTTC